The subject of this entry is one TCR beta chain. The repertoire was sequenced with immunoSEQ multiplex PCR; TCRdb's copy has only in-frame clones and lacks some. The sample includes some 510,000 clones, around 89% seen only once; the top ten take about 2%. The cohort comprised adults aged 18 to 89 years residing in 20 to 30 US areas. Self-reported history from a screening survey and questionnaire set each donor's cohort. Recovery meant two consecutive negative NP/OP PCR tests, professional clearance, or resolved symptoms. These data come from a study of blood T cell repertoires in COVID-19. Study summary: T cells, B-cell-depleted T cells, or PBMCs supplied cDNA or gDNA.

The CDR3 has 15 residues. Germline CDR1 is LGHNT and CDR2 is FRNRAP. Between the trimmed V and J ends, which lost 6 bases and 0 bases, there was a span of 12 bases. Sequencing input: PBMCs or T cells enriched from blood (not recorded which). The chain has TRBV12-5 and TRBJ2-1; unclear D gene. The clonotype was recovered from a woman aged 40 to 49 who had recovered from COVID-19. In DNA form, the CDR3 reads TGTGCTAGTGGCCCACACATTTCCTCCTACAATGAGCAGTTCTTC. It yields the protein CASGPHISSYNEQFF.